The entry below describes one TCR beta chain. The antigen remains unidentified. CDR3 length equals 15 residues. Trimming left V 0 bases short and J 0 bases short, with 8 bases between. The germline CDR1 and CDR2 sequences are LGHNA and YSLEER. This sample was included in a study of T cells after yellow fever vaccination. Universal primer sites and UMIs were introduced during 5'RACE template-switching synthesis of TCR cDNA. TCRdb redid the calling of the 5' RACE reads with MiXCR, one entry per CDR3 protein. The table shows a few hundred thousand distinct CDR3 sequences, with around 4.4% occurring only once. Study-level results: Reappearance after the booster was observed for most primary-vaccination clones (about 95% CD4, about 86% CD8). Abundant clonotypes from the bulk population could get into FACS-sorted repertoires as contaminants. A weaker but faster secondary response was observed, peaking on day 5 versus 15.

Source: PBMCs, taken 15 days after the yellow fever booster vaccination. The chain carries TRBV4-3 and TRBJ1-2; D remains unclear. The origin of this receptor is a man aged 18 to 35 who received the YFV17D yellow fever vaccine. This CDR3 is CASSQESLSNYGYTF. The CDR3 DNA sequence: TGCGCCAGCAGCCAAGAGTCCCTCTCTAACTATGGCTACACCTTC.